These 27 T cell receptor beta chains came from one sample sequenced in a study of lymphopenia after photon versus proton radiotherapy. Profiling relied on immunoSEQ multiplex PCR, and the TCRdb table lists in-frame clones only, not all of them. The sample lists over 35,000 clones, 86% occurring once. The material sequenced was peripheral blood, taken from a patient treated with proton-based radiotherapy. These receptors all stem from a woman aged 70-85 years with pancreatic cancer. Some clones in this sample may be carry-over from other donors' samples.

The rearrangement joins TRBV7-8 to TRBJ2-7; TRBD2 matches at 7 bases. The germline V gene has CDR1 SGHVS and CDR2 FQNEAQ. This CDR3 region has 15 residues. J was trimmed by 0 bases and V by 0 bases; bases with no gene match: 2. CDR3 region: CASSLARGFSYEQYF. The CDR3 coding sequence is TGTGCCAGCAGCTTAGCGCGGGGGTTCTCCTACGAGCAGTACTTC.

Comment on this clone: This sample also contains other DNA sequences that code for the same CDR3. In nucleotides, the CDR3 is TGTGCCAGCAGCTGGGACTCCCAAGAGACCCAGTACTTC. It translates to CASSWDSQETQYF. The rearrangement uses TRBV5-6 and TRBJ2-5, with D perhaps TRBD2 (6 bases). CDR1 is SGHDT, CDR2 YYEEEE, per germline. The CDR3 sequence is 13 residues long. Trimming stripped 3 bases from V and 1 base from J, with 7 bases between.

This chain links TRBV19 with TRBJ1-3; D call uncertain. Germline lookup yields CDR1 LNHDA and CDR2 SQIVND (reference sequence). V was pared by 7 bases and J by 0 bases, with 13 bases between. The CDR3 totals 15 residues. This CDR3 is CASTLGSPSGNTIYF. In DNA, the CDR3 is TGTGCCAGTACTTTGGGCAGCCCCTCTGGAAACACCATATATTTT.

The genes are TRBV5-1 and TRBJ1-1, with no clear D. Germline V gene sequence: CDR1 SGHRS, CDR2 YFSETQ. The CDR3 contains 14 residues. Trimming shortened V by 4 bases and J by 0 bases, and 10 bases separated the two germline ends. CDR3 in DNA: TGCGCCAGCAGCGAGTTACAGATGAACACTGAAGCTTTCTTT. Translated, it gives CASSELQMNTEAFF.

The chain uses TRBV19 and TRBJ1-3, with 8 bases identical to TRBD1. Trimming cost V 8 bases and J 3 bases; bases outside gene matches: 3. The CDR3 sequence is 13 residues long. Looked up from germline, CDR1 is LNHDA and CDR2 is SQIVND (reference sequence). The CDR3, as DNA: TGTGCCAGTCTGACAGGGGATGGAAACACCATATATTTT. It specifies CASLTGDGNTIYF.

The chain recombines TRBV7-6 with TRBJ1-3; 9 bases fit TRBD1. Unmatched junction bases numbered 5, after V lost 5 bases and J lost 0 bases. The CDR3 is 16 amino acids. Germline V gene data show CDR1 as SGHVS and CDR2 as FNYEAQ. CDR3 in amino acids: CASSPGQGSSGNTIYF. The CDR3 bases are TGTGCCAGCAGCCCGGGACAGGGATCCTCTGGAAACACCATATATTTT.

For the CDR3, the DNA is TGCGCCAGCAGCCCTAGCGGGAGCTTGAATGAGCAGTTCTTC. It specifies CASSPSGSLNEQFF. The V and J genes are TRBV5-1 and TRBJ2-1; 10 positions match TRBD2. With 4 bases clipped from V and 7 bases from J, the junction kept 5 bases outside the gene matches. The CDR3 covers 14 residues. Germline CDR1 and CDR2: SGHRS and YFSETQ.

This chain connects TRBV19 to TRBJ2-5, with 7 bases identical to TRBD2. There are 14 residues in the CDR3. CDR1 LNHDA and CDR2 SQIVND come from the germline V gene (reference sequence). The V and J ends lost 5 bases and 4 bases, in that order; junction bases with no gene match: 7. As DNA, the CDR3 is TGTGCCAGTAGTTCGCGACTAGCCTCAGAGACCCAGTACTTC. It specifies CASSSRLASETQYF.

This clone was recorded a few times. V is TRBV7-2 and J is TRBJ1-2; D might be TRBD1 (5 bases). This CDR3 has 17 residues. The V end was cut by 1 base, the J end by 4 bases, with 19 bases between. CDR1 SGHTA and CDR2 FQGNSA come from the germline V gene. In DNA form, the CDR3 reads TGTGCCAGCAGCTTAGTAAGGGATCCTACTGGGGGCTATGGCTACACCTTC. It encodes CASSLVRDPTGGYGYTF.

The genes are TRBV7-9 and TRBJ2-5, with D perhaps matching TRBD2 (6 bases). V was clipped by 8 bases and J by 5 bases, with 18 bases between them. CDR3 length: 14 residues. In germline, CDR1 is SEHNR, CDR2 FQNEAQ (reference sequence). The CDR3 is CASVQGRPEETQYF. The CDR3 DNA reads TGTGCCAGCGTCCAAGGGAGGCCCGAGGAGACCCAGTACTTC.

The CDR3 bases are TGTGCCAGCAGCGGACTAGCGGTGAAATCCCAGTACTTC. Encoded protein: CASSGLAVKSQYF. The genes are TRBV25-1 and TRBJ2-5; 10 nucleotides line up with TRBD2. Trimming cost V 6 bases and J 9 bases; bases outside gene matches: 7. This CDR3 comprises 13 residues. Germline loops: CDR1 MGHDK, CDR2 SYGVNS.

The V call is TRBV6-5, the J call TRBJ2-6; no definite D call. Germline CDR1 MNHEY, CDR2 SVGAGI. This CDR3 is 14 amino acids long. V gave up 5 bases and J gave up 0 bases, with 5 bases separating them. The CDR3 nucleotides read TGTGCCAGCAGTGGATTCTCTGGGGCCAACGTCCTGACTTTC. Translated, it gives CASSGFSGANVLTF.

This clone was seen a few times. This chain joins TRBV30 and TRBJ2-1, with D unclear. The CDR3 has 11 residues. V shed 5 bases and J shed 7 bases, with 9 bases lying between them. Germline V CDR1 and CDR2: GTSNPN, SVGIG (reference sequence). The CDR3 DNA follows: TGTGCCTGGCTGACTCTGAATGAGCAGTTCTTC. Translated: CAWLTLNEQFF.

The chain links TRBV10-2 to TRBJ2-7; D is unresolved. V was clipped by 3 bases and J by 1 base, with 4 bases between them. This CDR3 comprises 12 residues. CDR1 and CDR2 (germline): WSHSY, SAAADI. The CDR3 sequence: CASSDSSYEQYF. CDR3 nucleotides: TGCGCCAGCAGTGACAGTTCCTACGAGCAGTACTTC.

CDR3 sequence (DNA): TGCACCAGCAGCCAAGGAGACTACCCTTCGGAAGCTAATGAAAAACTGTTTTTT. It codes for CTSSQGDYPSEANEKLFF. This chain connects TRBV1 to TRBJ1-4. TRBV1 is termed a pseudogene. This CDR3 has 18 residues.

The CDR3: CASSVGGNNQPQHF. CDR3 nucleotides: TGTGCCAGCAGCGTGGGGGGAAACAATCAGCCCCAGCATTTT. The chain recombines TRBV7-2 with TRBJ1-5; the D gene is possibly TRBD1 (5 bases). The CDR3 loop spans 14 amino acids. With 5 bases removed from V and 3 bases from J, the gap between germline ends came to 11 bases. In germline, CDR1 is SGHTA, CDR2 FQGNSA.

The chain is built from TRBV6-6 and TRBJ1-1; D is uncertain. With 6 bases removed from V and 2 bases from J, the gap between germline ends came to 4 bases. CDR3 size: 11 residues. Germline V lookup: CDR1 MNHNY, CDR2 SVGAGI (reference sequence). The CDR3 region is CASSANTEAFF. CDR3 DNA sequence: TGTGCCAGCAGCGCTAACACTGAAGCTTTCTTT.

The rearrangement joins TRBV9 to TRBJ2-1; possibly TRBD1 for D (6 bases). The germline gives CDR1 SGDLS, CDR2 YYNGEE. V shed 4 bases and J shed 10 bases, with 12 bases lying between them. The CDR3 runs to 12 residues. The CDR3 region has the DNA TGTGCCAGCAGCCCAATGGGGACAGAGCAGTTCTTC. This encodes CASSPMGTEQFF.

V is TRBV5-8 and J is TRBJ2-3, with 7 bases fitting TRBD1. The CDR3 sequence is 14 residues long. The germline gives CDR1 SGHTS, CDR2 YDEGEE. V trimming: 1 base; J trimming: 7 bases; junction bases outside the gene matches: 6. CDR3 sequence (DNA): TGTGCCAGCAGCTTGACAGGGGTAGGAAATACGCAGTATTTT. Encoded protein: CASSLTGVGNTQYF.

The chain uses TRBV6-5 and TRBJ2-3; D remains ambiguous. Germline V CDR1 and CDR2: MNHEY, SVGAGI. The V end lost 0 bases, the J end lost 9 bases, and 10 bases lay between the germline ends. The CDR3 sequence is 13 residues long. CDR3 amino acids: CASSYSSLGTQYF. CDR3 nucleotide sequence: TGTGCCAGCAGTTACTCTTCCTTGGGGACGCAGTATTTT.

V is TRBV15 and J is TRBJ1-6; D unresolved. Trimming stripped 1 base from V and 2 bases from J, with 3 bases between. The germline V gene has CDR1 LNHNV and CDR2 YYDKDF (reference sequence). The CDR3 extends over 14 amino acids. Written as DNA, the CDR3 is TGTGCCACCAGCAGAGTCACCTATAATTCACCCCTCCACTTT. Translation gives CATSRVTYNSPLHF.

The rearrangement joins TRBV11-2 to TRBJ2-2; possible D gene TRBD1, 5 bases. The CDR3 totals 15 residues. In germline, CDR1 is SGHAT, CDR2 FQNNGV. Trimming stripped 3 bases from V and 0 bases from J, with 8 bases between. The CDR3 here is CASSFQGSNTGELFF. CDR3 nucleotides: TGTGCCAGCAGCTTCCAGGGATCGAACACCGGGGAGCTGTTTTTT.

This chain connects TRBV11-2 to TRBJ2-7, with D perhaps matching TRBD2 (6 bases). Germline V lookup: CDR1 SGHAT, CDR2 FQNNGV. Trimming left V 0 bases short and J 12 bases short, with 15 bases between. The CDR3 sequence is 13 residues long. The CDR3 DNA is TGTGCCAGCAGCTTAGACCCCAGCGGGCCTTGGTACTTC. Amino acids: CASSLDPSGPWYF.

The chain recombines TRBV28 with TRBJ1-4; D ambiguous. The V gene's germline CDR1 is MDHEN and CDR2 SYDVKM. V was trimmed by 6 bases and J by 0 bases, leaving 14 bases between them. The CDR3 sequence is 16 residues long. DNA for the CDR3: TGTGCCAGCAGCACCGGACGGTTCGCAACTAATGAAAAACTGTTTTTT. Amino acid sequence: CASSTGRFATNEKLFF.

This clone was detected only once. V and J are TRBV9 and TRBJ2-1; no clear D gene. This CDR3 comprises 15 residues. V dropped 0 bases and J dropped 7 bases, with 14 bases sitting between them. Looked up from germline, CDR1 is SGDLS and CDR2 is YYNGEE. For the CDR3, the DNA is TGTGCCAGCAGCGTAGAGGGCTGGGATGGGAATGAGCAGTTCTTC. Translation gives CASSVEGWDGNEQFF.

The V gene is TRBV2, the J gene TRBJ2-5; D ambiguous. TRBJ2-7 matches the DNA end more closely, so the J call is doubtful. This CDR3 comprises 12 residues. Germline V gene lookup returns CDR1 SNHLY and CDR2 FYNNEI. The CDR3 region is CASTLQTYEQYF. CDR3 bases: TGTGCCAGCACACTACAGACCTACGAGCAGTACTTC.

The chain joins TRBV25-1 to TRBJ1-1; D not resolved. CDR3 length equals 16 residues. The germline V and J ends were trimmed by 6 bases and 1 base, with 18 bases remaining between them. The V gene's germline CDR1 is MGHDK and CDR2 SYGVNS. This CDR3 is CASSLRRIEENTEAFF. The CDR3 DNA reads TGTGCCAGCAGCCTGAGGAGGATCGAAGAGAACACTGAAGCTTTCTTT.